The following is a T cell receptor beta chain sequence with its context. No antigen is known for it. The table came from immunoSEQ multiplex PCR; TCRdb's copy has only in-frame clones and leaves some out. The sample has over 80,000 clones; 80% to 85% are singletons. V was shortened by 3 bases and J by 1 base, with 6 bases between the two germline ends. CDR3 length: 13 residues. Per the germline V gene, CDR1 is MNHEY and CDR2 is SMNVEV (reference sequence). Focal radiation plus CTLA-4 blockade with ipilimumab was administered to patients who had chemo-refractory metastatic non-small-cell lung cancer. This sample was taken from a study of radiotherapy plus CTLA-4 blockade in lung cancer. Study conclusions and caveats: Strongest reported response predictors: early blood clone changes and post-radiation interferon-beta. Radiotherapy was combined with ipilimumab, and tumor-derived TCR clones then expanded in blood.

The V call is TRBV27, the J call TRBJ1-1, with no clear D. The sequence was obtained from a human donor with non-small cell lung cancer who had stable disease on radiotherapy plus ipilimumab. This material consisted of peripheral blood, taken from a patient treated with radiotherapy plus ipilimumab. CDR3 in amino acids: CASSFTGNTEAFF. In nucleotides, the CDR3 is TGTGCCAGCAGTTTCACGGGGAACACTGAAGCTTTCTTT.